This TCR beta chain appears in the sequencing data of a study of blood T cell repertoires in COVID-19. Study-wide context: Acute and convalescent COVID-19 specimens originated in the United States, Italy and Spain. PBMCs, B-cell-depleted T cells, or T cells were the source of the cDNA or gDNA that made up the material.

The authors' processing: Estimation of nucleated cell counts was performed using reference gene primer amplification. TCRdb's table, derived via immunoSEQ multiplex PCR, lists solely in-frame clones and lacks some. V and J calls and clone size are copied from that table; D and trimming were computed from the DNA. The table shows roughly 140,000 clones, with 90% occurring only once. This clone was detected once. The clonotype was recovered from a woman older than 75 with acute or convalescent COVID-19. The material sequenced was peripheral blood.

The CDR3 nucleotides read TGTGCCAGCAGCCCGGGACAGGGGGCGCTTGGACTGCGTGGCTACACCTTC. It encodes CASSPGQGALGLRGYTF. V usage is TRBV7-3 and J usage is TRBJ1-2; 12 bases line up with TRBD1. CDR3 length: 17 amino acids. After removal of 5 bases from V and 7 bases from J, the junction contained 14 bases not matched to a gene. Germline CDR1 reads SGHTA; CDR2 reads FQGTGA.